One T cell receptor (beta chain) is described in this entry. The record originates from a study of regulatory T cells in long-lasting Graves disease. Per germline, CDR1 SGHTA and CDR2 FQGNSA. This CDR3 is 14 amino acids long. Between the trimmed V and J ends, which lost 4 bases and 7 bases, there was a span of 14 bases. Indicated time point: persistent/refractory GD, antithyroid drugs over 5 years with positive TRAb. TCR sequences were obtained from RNA taken from PBMCs. Building the TCR beta libraries relied on iRepertoire HTBI primers, and CDR3 regions underwent Arm-PCR. TCRdb reprocessed the multiplex PCR reads via MiXCR and lists one record per CDR3 protein. The sample records under 350,000 distinct CDR3 sequences, 20% to 25% being singletons.

J is TRBJ1-3 and V is TRBV7-2; possibly TRBD1 for D (6 bases). The sample was peripheral blood mononuclear cells (PBMCs), taken when the disease was refractory, from a patient treated with antithyroid drugs. This clonotype was obtained from a female donor with Graves disease. The CDR3 DNA reads as TGTGCCAGCAGCTCCTACAGGGAGCGTAACACCATATATTTT. It is translated as CASSSYRERNTIYF. Combining the CDR3 with reference TRBV7-2 and TRBJ1-3 gives the whole variable domain GAGVSQSPSNKVTEKGKDVELRCDPISGHTALYWYRQSLGQGLEFLIYFQGNSAPDKSGLPSDRFSAERTGGSVSTLTIQRTQQEDSAVYLCASSSYRERNTIYFGEGSWLTVV.